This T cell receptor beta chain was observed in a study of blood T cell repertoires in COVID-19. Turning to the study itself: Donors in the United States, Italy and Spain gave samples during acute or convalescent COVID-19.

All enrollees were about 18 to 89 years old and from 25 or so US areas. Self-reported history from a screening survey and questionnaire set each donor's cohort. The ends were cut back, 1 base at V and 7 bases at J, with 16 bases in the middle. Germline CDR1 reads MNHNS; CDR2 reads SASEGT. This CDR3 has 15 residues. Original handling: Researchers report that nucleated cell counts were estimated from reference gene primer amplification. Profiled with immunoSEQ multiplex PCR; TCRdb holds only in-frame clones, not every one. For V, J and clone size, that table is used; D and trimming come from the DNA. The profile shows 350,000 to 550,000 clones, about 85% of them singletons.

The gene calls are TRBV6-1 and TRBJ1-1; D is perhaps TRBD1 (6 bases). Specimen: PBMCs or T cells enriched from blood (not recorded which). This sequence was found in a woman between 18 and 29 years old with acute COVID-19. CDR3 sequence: CASSEVPGVGFEAFF. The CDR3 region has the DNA TGTGCCAGCAGTGAAGTTCCAGGGGTCGGGTTTGAAGCTTTCTTT.